These 32 T cell receptor beta chains were sequenced from one sample in a study of T cell responses to AZD1222 COVID-19 vaccine. Clones were sequenced by immunoSEQ multiplex PCR, and TCRdb holds only the in-frame ones, with some missing. The sample has about 140,000 clones; 84% are singletons. The sample here was peripheral blood, taken on day 0 of AZD1222 vaccination. The receptors were sampled from an adult in good health.

This clone has only a few counts. V gene TRBV6-5 combines with J gene TRBJ2-1; 8 positions match TRBD1. The J segment lost 9 bases and the V segment lost 6 bases, leaving 13 bases of the junction unmatched. The CDR3 covers 15 residues. Germline CDR1 is MNHEY and CDR2 is SVGAGI. CDR3 DNA sequence: TGTGCCAGCAGGGGCAACCAGGGGGCTAGATTTGAGCAGTTCTTC. This gives the protein CASRGNQGARFEQFF.

The chain joins TRBV29-1 to TRBJ1-2; a possible D gene is TRBD1 (5 bases). Looked up from germline, CDR1 is SQVTM and CDR2 is ANQGSEA. The CDR3 is 13 residues long. Between the trimmed V and J ends, which lost 5 bases and 7 bases, there was a span of 17 bases. The chain's CDR3 is CSVSTGGDFGYTF. The CDR3 nucleotides are TGCAGCGTTAGCACAGGAGGGGATTTTGGCTACACCTTC. Supplemented by reference TRBV29-1 and TRBJ1-2, the full variable domain reads SAVISQKPSRDICQRGTSLTIQCQVDSQVTMMFWYRQQPGQSLTLIATANQGSEATYESGFVIDKFPISRPNLTFSTLTVSNMSPEDSSIYLCSVSTGGDFGYTFGSGTRLTVV.

V usage is TRBV6-4 and J usage is TRBJ2-7; TRBD2 matches at 7 bases. The V and J ends lost 4 bases and 4 bases, in that order; junction bases with no gene match: 10. This CDR3 is built from 15 residues. Per the germline V gene, CDR1 is MRHNA and CDR2 is SNTAGT. The CDR3 sequence: CASSGGGTFSYEQYF. CDR3 DNA sequence: TGTGCCAGCAGTGGGGGAGGGACTTTTTCATACGAGCAGTACTTC.

The J gene is TRBJ2-1, the V gene TRBV6-1; weak D call: TRBD1 (7 bases). CDR1 is MNHNS, CDR2 SASEGT, per germline. The CDR3 runs to 18 residues. The V gene lost 2 bases and the J gene lost 2 bases, with 19 bases spanning the gap. In DNA form, the CDR3 reads TGTGCCAGCAGTGAAAAATCTGCGGAGGGGGCCCCCTACAATGAGCAGTTCTTC. This sequence encodes CASSEKSAEGAPYNEQFF.

This rearrangement joins TRBV20-1 to TRBJ1-2; no reliable D call. The germline V and J ends were trimmed by 2 bases and 5 bases, with 6 bases remaining between them. The CDR3 contains 11 residues. Germline values: CDR1 DFQATT, CDR2 SNEGSKA (reference sequence). CDR3 region: CSARTVYGYTF. Written as DNA, the CDR3 is TGCAGTGCTAGAACCGTTTATGGCTACACCTTC.

This sequence joins TRBV28 and TRBJ1-2, with unresolved D. Germline V lookup: CDR1 MDHEN, CDR2 SYDVKM. The CDR3 loop spans 16 amino acids. The V end was cut by 5 bases, the J end by 9 bases, with 25 bases between. In DNA form, the CDR3 reads TGTGCCAGCAGTCACCCCGCGGGGAGTTCCAGAGACAGCTACACCTTC. Translation gives CASSHPAGSSRDSYTF.

This clone was found a few times. The chain uses TRBV7-9 and TRBJ1-3, with 7 bases lining up with TRBD1. With 9 bases clipped from V and 0 bases from J, the junction kept 11 bases outside the gene matches. CDR3 length: 16 residues. The V gene's germline CDR1 is SEHNR and CDR2 FQNEAQ (reference sequence). Written as DNA, the CDR3 is TGTGCCAGTATGACAGGGAGGGTACTCTCTGGAAACACCATATATTTT. Translated, it gives CASMTGRVLSGNTIYF.

V and J are TRBV6-5 and TRBJ1-5; D gene unclear. V lost 4 bases to trimming and J lost 9 bases, with 10 bases between them. CDR1 and CDR2 (germline): MNHEY, SVGAGI. The CDR3 consists of 12 residues. The CDR3 region has the DNA TGTGCCAGCAGTTCCGGACTTCTGCCCCAGCATTTT. Protein: CASSSGLLPQHF.

This chain uses TRBV7-6 with TRBJ1-1, with TRBD1 identical over 7 bases. The CDR3 spans 14 residues. Germline CDR1 is SGHVS and CDR2 is FNYEAQ. V was pared by 1 base and J by 4 bases, with 3 bases of the junction left unmatched. CDR3 nucleotide sequence: TGTGCCAGCAGCTTAGGAACAGGGGTCACTGAAGCTTTCTTT. Translation gives CASSLGTGVTEAFF.

The chain carries TRBV6-1 and TRBJ1-3; D unclear. Deletions cut 3 bases from V and 3 bases from J, with 6 bases between. Germline CDR1 is MNHNS and CDR2 is SASEGT. The CDR3 has 13 residues. The CDR3 spells CASSDRLGNTIYF. Written as DNA, the CDR3 is TGTGCCAGCAGTGACAGGCTTGGAAACACCATATATTTT.

The V gene is TRBV27, the J gene TRBJ1-5; no clear D. The CDR3 has 14 amino acids. Per the germline V gene, CDR1 is MNHEY and CDR2 is SMNVEV (reference sequence). V was shortened by 0 bases and J by 4 bases, with 7 bases between the two germline ends. The CDR3 DNA reads as TGTGCCAGCAGTTTATCGGCCCAGAATCAGCCCCAGCATTTT. It translates to CASSLSAQNQPQHF.

The CDR3 DNA reads TGCGCCAGCAGCCAAGGGCCGGGACAGGAAGCTTTCTTT. Translation: CASSQGPGQEAFF. J is TRBJ1-1 and V is TRBV4-1; 7 bases are a match to TRBD1. With 1 base clipped from V and 8 bases from J, the junction kept 4 bases outside the gene matches. From germline, CDR1 is MGHRA and CDR2 YSYEKL. This CDR3 contains 13 residues.

The chain couples TRBV21-1 to TRBJ1-1; no DNA check was done on the table's D call, TRBD1. TRBV21-1 counts as a pseudogene. This CDR3 has 11 residues. The CDR3 loop reads CASSQVRSAFF. For the CDR3, the DNA is TGTGCCAGCAGCCAGGTACGATCAGCTTTCTTT.

The J gene is TRBJ2-7, the V gene TRBV6-5, with 8 bases identical to TRBD2. Germline V gene data show CDR1 as MNHEY and CDR2 as SVGAGI. The V and J ends lost 5 bases and 7 bases, in that order; junction bases with no gene match: 10. There are 14 residues in the CDR3. The CDR3 here is CASSPGGSLGEQYF. The CDR3 bases are TGTGCCAGCAGTCCGGGGGGGTCCTTGGGGGAGCAGTACTTC.

The chain uses TRBV30 and TRBJ1-3; no clear D gene. Trimming removed 3 bases from V and 8 bases from J, with 8 bases in between. The germline gives CDR1 GTSNPN, CDR2 SVGIG (reference sequence). This CDR3 has 11 residues. In DNA, the CDR3 is TGTGCCTGGAGGCGGAGTTACACCATATATTTT. Translating it yields CAWRRSYTIYF.

The chain couples TRBV30 to TRBJ1-5; D might be TRBD1 (6 bases). Germline V gene data show CDR1 as GTSNPN and CDR2 as SVGIG (reference sequence). V was pared by 6 bases and J by 4 bases, with 13 bases between. This CDR3 has 13 amino acids. The CDR3 spells CACDGQLNQPQHF. The CDR3 coding sequence is TGTGCCTGCGATGGACAGCTAAATCAGCCCCAGCATTTT.

The V gene is TRBV29-1, the J gene TRBJ1-4; a possible D gene is TRBD1 (5 bases). The V and J ends lost 3 bases and 8 bases respectively, with 10 bases between them. The germline gives CDR1 SQVTM, CDR2 ANQGSEA. The CDR3 is 12 residues long. CDR3 in DNA: TGCAGCGTTGAGGAGGGGAGGGAAAAACTGTTTTTT. Protein sequence: CSVEEGREKLFF.

The genes are TRBV10-3 and TRBJ2-1, with D unclear. The CDR3 is made up of 12 amino acids. Trimming cost V 1 base and J 5 bases, with 3 bases left between them. Germline V gene data show CDR1 as ENHRY and CDR2 as SYGVKD. CDR3 coding DNA: TGTGCCATCAGTGAGTGGAACAATGAGCAGTTCTTC. Translated: CAISEWNNEQFF.

J is TRBJ1-1 and V is TRBV5-1; D unclear. CDR1 and CDR2 (germline): SGHRS, YFSETQ. V was clipped by 0 bases and J by 6 bases, with 12 bases between them. This CDR3 is built from 14 residues. For the CDR3, the DNA is TGCGCCAGCAGCTTGGGAGGGCTGATAGCTGAAGCTTTCTTT. It encodes CASSLGGLIAEAFF.

This chain joins TRBV5-1 and TRBJ1-1, with 7 bases identical to TRBD1. J gave up 1 base and V 4 bases, and 10 bases lay outside the gene matches. This CDR3 is 16 amino acids long. Germline assignment: CDR1 SGHRS and CDR2 YFSETQ. The CDR3 loop is CASSERAGGWNTEAFF. The CDR3 DNA reads as TGCGCCAGCAGCGAAAGGGCAGGGGGATGGAACACTGAAGCTTTCTTT.

The rearrangement links TRBV18 to TRBJ2-7, with D unclear. Between the trimmed V and J ends, which lost 3 bases and 2 bases, there was a span of 11 bases. CDR1 is KGHSH, CDR2 LQKENI, per germline. The CDR3 sequence is 14 residues long. In DNA form, the CDR3 reads TGTGCCAGCTCACCTCTCCAGACGGCCTACGAGCAGTACTTC. It translates to CASSPLQTAYEQYF.

This chain connects TRBV25-1 to TRBJ1-2, with D perhaps matching TRBD1 (5 bases). Between the trimmed V and J ends, which lost 1 base and 5 bases, there was a span of 17 bases. Germline V gene sequence: CDR1 MGHDK, CDR2 SYGVNS. The CDR3 extends over 16 amino acids. CDR3 loop: CASSEWGLSGKYGYTF. The CDR3 DNA is TGTGCCAGCAGTGAATGGGGACTCTCTGGGAAATATGGCTACACCTTC.

This rearrangement joins TRBV29-1 to TRBJ2-5; TRBD1 matches 7 bases. The J segment lost 14 bases and the V segment lost 6 bases, leaving 9 bases of the junction unmatched. The germline CDR1 and CDR2 sequences are SQVTM and ANQGSEA. The CDR3 loop spans 10 amino acids. CDR3 sequence: CSVDRFPTYF. The DNA for the CDR3 is TGCAGCGTGGACAGGTTTCCCACTTACTTC.

The gene calls are TRBV28 and TRBJ1-2; D unresolved. V lost 7 bases, J lost 8 bases, and 11 bases lay in between. From germline, CDR1 is MDHEN and CDR2 SYDVKM. This CDR3 region has 11 residues. CDR3: CASNIIGGYTF. The CDR3 DNA reads as TGTGCCAGCAACATTATTGGGGGCTACACCTTC.

The V and J genes are TRBV3-1 (or the pseudogene TRBV3-2) and TRBJ2-5, with TRBD2 matching 8 bases. CDR1 and CDR2 from the germline V gene are LGHDT and YNNKEL (reference sequence). CDR3 length: 15 residues. V lost 7 bases, J lost 5 bases, and 12 bases stayed unmatched. CDR3 in amino acids: CASTLAGSSRETQYF. CDR3 bases: TGTGCCAGCACCTTAGCGGGGTCCAGTAGGGAGACCCAGTACTTC.

The V gene is TRBV6-5, the J gene TRBJ1-5, with TRBD1 identical over 8 bases. Losses at the gene ends were 4 bases for V and 4 bases for J; bases not matched to a gene: 3. The CDR3 length is 14 residues. The germline CDR1 and CDR2 sequences are MNHEY and SVGAGI. The CDR3 coding sequence is TGTGCCAGCAGTTTGCGACAGGGGAATCAGCCCCAGCATTTT. Its translation is CASSLRQGNQPQHF.

This clone was detected a few times. The J gene is TRBJ1-3, the V gene TRBV5-1; tentative D call: TRBD1 (6 bases). The CDR3 is 16 residues long. Trimming left V 0 bases short and J 2 bases short, with 12 bases between. Germline CDR1 SGHRS, CDR2 YFSETQ. The chain's CDR3 is CASSLDRARAGNTIYF. The CDR3, as DNA: TGCGCCAGCAGCTTGGACAGGGCGAGGGCTGGAAACACCATATATTTT.

Comments on this clone: This sample also contains other DNA sequences that code for the same CDR3. The rearrangement joins TRBV15 to TRBJ2-7; D is ambiguous. The length of the CDR3 is 12 residues. V lost 1 base to trimming and J lost 3 bases, with 4 bases between them. CDR1 and CDR2 from the germline V gene are LNHNV and YYDKDF (reference sequence). The CDR3 reads CATSRGGYEQYF. Here the CDR3 DNA reads TGTGCCACCAGCAGAGGGGGCTACGAGCAGTACTTC.

The chain carries TRBV28 and TRBJ1-2; D uncertain. The V end was cut by 9 bases, the J end by 3 bases, with 14 bases between. CDR1 is MDHEN and CDR2 is SYDVKM in the germline V gene. The CDR3 is 13 amino acids. CDR3 coding DNA: TGTGCCAGTTGCGGGCTCCGCGACTATGGCTACACCTTC. It yields the protein CASCGLRDYGYTF.

CDR3: CASSSQGRDEKLFF. The CDR3 DNA is TGCGCCAGCAGCTCACAGGGGCGGGATGAAAAACTGTTTTTT. The chain joins TRBV5-1 to TRBJ1-4, with TRBD1 identical over 7 bases. Germline V lookup: CDR1 SGHRS, CDR2 YFSETQ. The CDR3 sequence is 14 residues long. V dropped 3 bases and J dropped 6; count of bases not matched to a gene: 5.

This rearrangement joins TRBV14 to TRBJ2-3; the D gene is possibly TRBD2 (6 bases). There are 15 residues in the CDR3. Germline V gene sequence: CDR1 SGHDN, CDR2 FVKESK. V gave up 4 bases and J gave up 2 bases, with 13 bases separating them. Here the CDR3 reads CASSRAWGDTDTQYF. CDR3 nucleotide sequence: TGTGCCAGCAGCCGAGCCTGGGGGGACACAGATACGCAGTATTTT.

V gene TRBV3-1 (or the pseudogene TRBV3-2) combines with J gene TRBJ1-1, with no clear D. Trimming removed 1 base at V and 11 bases at J, with 11 bases between. The CDR3 sequence is 12 residues long. Germline V gene sequence: CDR1 LGHDT, CDR2 YNNKEL (reference sequence). This chain's CDR3 is CASSQGTGRAFF. DNA of the CDR3: TGTGCCAGCAGCCAAGGGACCGGTCGGGCTTTCTTT.